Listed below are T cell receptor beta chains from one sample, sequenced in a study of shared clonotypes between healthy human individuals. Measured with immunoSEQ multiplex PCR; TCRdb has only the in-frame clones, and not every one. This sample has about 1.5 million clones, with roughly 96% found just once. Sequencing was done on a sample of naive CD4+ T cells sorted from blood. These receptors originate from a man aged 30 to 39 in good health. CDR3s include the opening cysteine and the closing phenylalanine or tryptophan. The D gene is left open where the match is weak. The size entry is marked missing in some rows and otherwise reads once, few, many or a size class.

cdr3_nt: TGTGCCAGTAAGAAAGAGACTGGGGAGCTGTTTTTT
cdr3_aa: CASKKETGELFF
j_call: TRBJ2-2
v_call: TRBV19
clone_size: -
d_call: -

cdr3_nt: TGTGCCAGCAGTCCGTGGGACAGGGCATCCGCTTTCTTT
cdr3_aa: CASSPWDRASAFF
j_call: TRBJ1-1
v_call: TRBV2
clone_size: once
d_call: TRBD1

cdr3_nt: TGTGCCAGCAGCTTATCGGGCGGGACTCCGCCCGGGGCCAACGTCCTGACTTTC
cdr3_aa: CASSLSGGTPPGANVLTF
j_call: TRBJ2-6
v_call: TRBV7-9
clone_size: -
d_call: -

cdr3_nt: TGTGCCAGCAGTGAAGAACAGGGCCCGAACAATGAGCAGTTCTTC
cdr3_aa: CASSEEQGPNNEQFF
j_call: TRBJ2-1
v_call: TRBV2
clone_size: -
d_call: -

cdr3_nt: TGTGCCAGCTCACCACTTTTGGGCGAGCAGTACTTC
cdr3_aa: CASSPLLGEQYF
j_call: TRBJ2-7
v_call: TRBV18
clone_size: -
d_call: -

cdr3_nt: TGTGCCAGCAGCCGGGGACTTCTAAACACCGGGGAGCTGTTTTTT
cdr3_aa: CASSRGLLNTGELFF
j_call: TRBJ2-2
v_call: TRBV11-2
clone_size: -
d_call: -

cdr3_nt: TGTGCCAGCAGTTACTTAGGACTGAAAAACAATGAGCAGTTCTTC
cdr3_aa: CASSYLGLKNNEQFF
j_call: TRBJ2-1
v_call: TRBV6-5
clone_size: -
d_call: -

cdr3_nt: TGTGCCAGCAGCTTAATGTTCGGGCTAGCGGACAGCACAGATACGCAGTATTTT
cdr3_aa: CASSLMFGLADSTDTQYF
j_call: TRBJ2-3
v_call: TRBV7-9
clone_size: -
d_call: TRBD2

cdr3_nt: TGTGCCAGCAGCTGGACCCGGGGCTCCGAGCAGTACTTC
cdr3_aa: CASSWTRGSEQYF
j_call: TRBJ2-7
v_call: TRBV5-5
clone_size: once
d_call: -

cdr3_nt: TGTGCCAGCAGCGTAGGTGGACCGGGAGTTTCCGGGGAGCTGTTTTTT
cdr3_aa: CASSVGGPGVSGELFF
j_call: TRBJ2-2
v_call: TRBV9
clone_size: -
d_call: -

cdr3_nt: TGTGCCAGCACCTTTCAGTGGGGGACCCAAGAGACCCAGTACTTC
cdr3_aa: CASTFQWGTQETQYF
j_call: TRBJ2-5
v_call: TRBV28
clone_size: -
d_call: -

cdr3_nt: TGTGCCAGCAGCACCGGGGGAGGGGGAAACATTCAGTACTTC
cdr3_aa: CASSTGGGGNIQYF
j_call: TRBJ2-4
v_call: TRBV9
clone_size: -
d_call: -

cdr3_nt: TGTGCCTGGAGACAGGGGGGAGCAACTAATGAAAAACTGTTTTTT
cdr3_aa: CAWRQGGATNEKLFF
j_call: TRBJ1-4
v_call: TRBV30
clone_size: -
d_call: TRBD1

cdr3_nt: TGTGCCAGCAGTTACATGACAGGTAACACTGAAGCTTTCTTT
cdr3_aa: CASSYMTGNTEAFF
j_call: TRBJ1-1
v_call: TRBV6-5
clone_size: -
d_call: -

cdr3_nt: TGTGCCAGCAGCTTATTTTGGACAGGGGCAAAAGAGACCCAGTACTTC
cdr3_aa: CASSLFWTGAKETQYF
j_call: TRBJ2-5
v_call: TRBV7-9
clone_size: -
d_call: TRBD1

cdr3_nt: TGTGCCAGCAGTTACCAGGCGAGTATAAATCAGCCCCAGCATTTT
cdr3_aa: CASSYQASINQPQHF
j_call: TRBJ1-5
v_call: TRBV6-6
clone_size: -
d_call: -

cdr3_nt: TGTGCCAGCAGCGTTGTACCGTTTACTAGGCGGCCCGAGCAGTACTTC
cdr3_aa: CASSVVPFTRRPEQYF
j_call: TRBJ2-7
v_call: TRBV9
clone_size: once
d_call: -

cdr3_nt: TGTGCCAGCAGTGAGGGTGTGCAGTTCTACGAGCAGTACTTC
cdr3_aa: CASSEGVQFYEQYF
j_call: TRBJ2-7
v_call: TRBV6-6
clone_size: -
d_call: -

cdr3_nt: TGCGCCAGCAGCACACTAGCGGCAGAGTCCTACGAGCAGTACTTC
cdr3_aa: CASSTLAAESYEQYF
j_call: TRBJ2-7
v_call: TRBV5-1
clone_size: -
d_call: TRBD2

cdr3_nt: TGTGCCAGCAGCTTGGGATACGCGGGAGCTATAGGCGAGCAGTACTTC
cdr3_aa: CASSLGYAGAIGEQYF
j_call: TRBJ2-7
v_call: TRBV5-6
clone_size: -
d_call: TRBD2

cdr3_nt: TGTGCCAGCAGTTATCGACATAGGGGCTACGAGCAGTACTTC
cdr3_aa: CASSYRHRGYEQYF
j_call: TRBJ2-7
v_call: TRBV6-5
clone_size: -
d_call: -

cdr3_nt: TGCAGCGTGTTAGGGCCAGGGCGAACCGGACTTGAAGCTTTCTTT
cdr3_aa: CSVLGPGRTGLEAFF
j_call: TRBJ1-1
v_call: TRBV29-1
clone_size: -
d_call: -

cdr3_nt: TGTGCCAGCAGTCATTACACCGGGACAGGGATTTCCTACGAGCAGTACTTC
cdr3_aa: CASSHYTGTGISYEQYF
j_call: TRBJ2-7
v_call: TRBV7-9
clone_size: -
d_call: TRBD1

cdr3_nt: TGTGCCAGCAGTAGACAGGGGTATGGCTACACCTTC
cdr3_aa: CASSRQGYGYTF
j_call: TRBJ1-2
v_call: TRBV6-1
clone_size: -
d_call: TRBD1

cdr3_nt: TGTGCCAGCAGCCCGGGGACTAGCGGGAGAGAGACCCAGTACTTC
cdr3_aa: CASSPGTSGRETQYF
j_call: TRBJ2-5
v_call: TRBV7-2
clone_size: -
d_call: TRBD2

cdr3_nt: TGCGCCAGCTTCTTCGGGGCTGGGGAGACCCAGTACTTC
cdr3_aa: CASFFGAGETQYF
j_call: TRBJ2-5
v_call: TRBV5-1
clone_size: -
d_call: -

cdr3_nt: TGTGCCAGCAGCCAAGATCACGAGCGACCGCGTTTTGGCTACACCTTC
cdr3_aa: CASSQDHERPRFGYTF
j_call: TRBJ1-2
v_call: TRBV14
clone_size: -
d_call: -

cdr3_nt: TGCAGCGTTGTAGCGGGAGGGAACACGCAGTATTTT
cdr3_aa: CSVVAGGNTQYF
j_call: TRBJ2-3
v_call: TRBV29-1
clone_size: -
d_call: TRBD2

cdr3_nt: TGCAGTGCTATCCTTACGCAGTATTTT
cdr3_aa: CSAILTQYF
j_call: TRBJ2-3
v_call: TRBV20-1
clone_size: -
d_call: -

cdr3_nt: TGCGCCAGCAGCTTTTTGACTAGCGGGAAGCAAGAGACCCAGTACTTC
cdr3_aa: CASSFLTSGKQETQYF
j_call: TRBJ2-5
v_call: TRBV5-1
clone_size: -
d_call: TRBD2

cdr3_nt: TGCAGCGTCCGACTAGCGGGAGGGCACACAGATACGCAGTATTTT
cdr3_aa: CSVRLAGGHTDTQYF
j_call: TRBJ2-3
v_call: TRBV29-1
clone_size: -
d_call: TRBD2

cdr3_nt: TGTGCCAGCAGCTTGCGGGGTGGCGGGAGGGTTCAAGAGACCCAGTACTTC
cdr3_aa: CASSLRGGGRVQETQYF
j_call: TRBJ2-5
v_call: TRBV7-6
clone_size: -
d_call: TRBD2

cdr3_nt: TGTGCCAGCTCACCATATTCGAACACCGGGGAGCTGTTTTTT
cdr3_aa: CASSPYSNTGELFF
j_call: TRBJ2-2
v_call: TRBV18
clone_size: -
d_call: -

cdr3_nt: TGTGCCAGCAGTTTAACGACAGGGAGGGTGCACGCCGGGGAGCTGTTTTTT
cdr3_aa: CASSLTTGRVHAGELFF
j_call: TRBJ2-2
v_call: TRBV28
clone_size: -
d_call: -

cdr3_nt: TGTGCCAGCAGTTACCAAGCGGGAGTTCGTAGCGAGCAGTACTTC
cdr3_aa: CASSYQAGVRSEQYF
j_call: TRBJ2-7
v_call: TRBV6-6
clone_size: few
d_call: TRBD2

cdr3_nt: TGTGCCAGCAACCCTTGGGCAGGTCGCATGAACACTGAAGCTTTCTTT
cdr3_aa: CASNPWAGRMNTEAFF
j_call: TRBJ1-1
v_call: TRBV28
clone_size: -
d_call: -

cdr3_nt: TGCGCCAGCAGCCAAGACCTAGGGACTAGCTACAATGAGCAGTTCTTC
cdr3_aa: CASSQDLGTSYNEQFF
j_call: TRBJ2-1
v_call: TRBV4-3
clone_size: -
d_call: TRBD2

cdr3_nt: TGTGCCAGCAGCTTAGCGAGGGGGACCCAGTACTTC
cdr3_aa: CASSLARGTQYF
j_call: TRBJ2-5
v_call: TRBV7-9
clone_size: -
d_call: -